This passage covers 27 T cell receptor beta chains from one sample sequenced in a study of neurological immune-mediated disorders. TCRdb re-called the 5' RACE reads with MiXCR, one entry per CDR3 protein. The sample has 20,000 to 30,000 distinct CDR3 sequences, about an eighth seen once. The sequencing input was PBMCs. Every receptor here comes from a woman aged 40 to 55 with HTLV-1-associated myelopathy (HAM/TSP).

This clonotype was recorded at least ten times. This sequence joins TRBV10-2 and TRBJ2-3; D is possibly TRBD1 or TRBD2 (6 bases each). Trimming shortened V by 5 bases and J by 6 bases, and 21 bases separated the two germline ends. The CDR3 has 16 amino acids. The V gene's germline CDR1 is WSHSY and CDR2 SAAADI. The CDR3 DNA reads TGCGCCAGCAGTAATCCGCGGGACGATGGACAGGATACGCAGTATTTT. The encoded protein is CASSNPRDDGQDTQYF.

The chain links TRBV29-1 to TRBJ2-5; tentative D call: TRBD2 (6 bases). Germline lookup yields CDR1 SQVTM and CDR2 ANQGSEA. Trimming took 2 bases from V and 8 from J, leaving 12 bases between them. There are 12 residues in the CDR3. This CDR3 reads CSVETWGDTQYF. The CDR3 DNA reads TGCAGCGTTGAAACATGGGGGGATACCCAGTACTTC.

This clonotype occurred many times. The rearrangement uses TRBV5-1 and TRBJ2-4; TRBD1 aligns across 7 bases. The CDR3 sequence is 14 residues long. Germline V gene sequence: CDR1 SGHRS, CDR2 YFSETQ. V shed 4 bases, J shed 5 bases, and the junction held 6 bases outside the gene matches. The CDR3 nucleotides are TGCGCCAGCAGCCCGACAGGGAGTGAAAACATTCAGTACTTC. The encoded protein is CASSPTGSENIQYF. Filled out from reference TRBV5-1 and TRBJ2-4, the complete variable domain reads KAGVTQTPRYLIKTRGQQVTLSCSPISGHRSVSWYQQTPGQGLQFLFEYFSETQRNKGNFPGRFSGRQFSNSRSEMNVSTLELGDSALYLCASSPTGSENIQYFGAGTRLSVL.

Worth noting for this clonotype: Since the CDR3 does not end with the conserved phenylalanine or tryptophan, this likely comes from a read error. It is unclear where the CDR3 begins or ends on the DNA, so no DNA is shown, and the CDR3 is as TCRdb lists it. The chain is built from TRBV29-1 and TRBJ2-7. The CDR3 comprises 13 residues, both ends counted. Looked up from germline, CDR1 is SQVTM and CDR2 is ANQGSEA. CDR3 in amino acids: CSVETGTSYEHYS.

The table lists this clonotype with many counts. The chain has TRBV7-9 and TRBJ2-3; 9 nucleotides align to TRBD1. Germline V gene sequence: CDR1 SEHNR, CDR2 FQNEAQ (reference sequence). The V and J ends lost 1 base and 5 bases, in that order; junction bases with no gene match: 4. The CDR3 extends over 15 amino acids. The CDR3 here is CASSLGGTGLDTQYF. The CDR3 nucleotides read TGTGCCAGCAGCTTAGGAGGGACAGGGTTAGATACGCAGTATTTT.

For this clonotype: Being one base from a much bigger clone, this may be a read error. The J gene is TRBJ2-5, the V gene TRBV24-1; D remains ambiguous. The CDR3 runs 13 residues. In germline, CDR1 is KGHDR, CDR2 SFDVKD. CDR3 nucleotides: TGTGCCACCTGTGATTTGGATGAAGAGACCCAGTACTTC. Translation: CATCDLDEETQYF.

Worth noting for this clonotype: The DNA is omitted, as the CDR3 cannot be located on it reliably, and the CDR3 follows TCRdb's listing. V gene TRBV7-3 combines with J gene TRBJ2-3; the listed D gene, TRBD2, was not tested against the DNA. Germline CDR1 SGHTA, CDR2 FQGTGA. The CDR3 region is 21 residues in length, termini included. This CDR3 is CASSFYICSARVAGITDTQYF.

This clonotype was recorded many times. This rearrangement joins TRBV4-3 to TRBJ2-7; D gene uncertain. Germline V CDR1 and CDR2: LGHNA, YSLEER. Trimming cost V 0 bases and J 3 bases, with 12 bases left between them. This CDR3 comprises 15 residues. The CDR3, as DNA: TGCGCCAGCAGCCAAGATAGGACCGCCGTCTACGAGCAGTACTTC. Amino acids: CASSQDRTAVYEQYF.

Ten or more counts support this clonotype. The J gene is TRBJ2-1, the V gene TRBV15; perhaps TRBD2 as D (5 bases). V lost 5 bases, J lost 9 bases, and 17 bases lay in between. Germline CDR1 is LNHNV and CDR2 is YYDKDF (reference sequence). The CDR3 is made up of 14 amino acids. CDR3 DNA: TGTGCCACCAGCGCCTCGCGGATGGGGAGTGAGCAGTTCTTC. Its translation: CATSASRMGSEQFF.

This clonotype was observed many times. J is TRBJ2-7 and V is TRBV27; 7 bases are a match to TRBD1. CDR3 length: 16 amino acids. The V gene's germline CDR1 is MNHEY and CDR2 SMNVEV (reference sequence). V was clipped by 5 bases and J by 4 bases; unmatched bases: 14. CDR3 nucleotide sequence: TGTGCCAGCAGTCTTCCGCCAGGGGGAGCCCCTTACGAGCAGTACGTC. Protein product: CASSLPPGGAPYEQYV.

Comment on this clonotype: Because the CDR3's place on the DNA is in doubt, the DNA is left out and the CDR3 is given as listed by TCRdb. The chain is built from TRBV7-2 and TRBJ2-5; the D segment call TRBD2 is taken from the table without a DNA check. Germline values: CDR1 SGHTA, CDR2 FQGNSA. 21 amino acids form the CDR3, both terminal residues included. The CDR3 loop is CASSFYICSARDIQFQETQYF.

This rearrangement joins TRBV20-1 to TRBJ1-5; 7 bases agree with TRBD1. This CDR3 comprises 13 residues. J was trimmed by 7 bases and V by 5 bases; bases with no gene match: 8. Germline CDR1 reads DFQATT; CDR2 reads SNEGSKA (reference sequence). For the CDR3, the DNA is TGCAGTGCTCCAGACAGGGCGGGACAGCCCCAGCATTTT. It specifies CSAPDRAGQPQHF.

This clonotype was recorded at least ten times. The chain employs TRBV10-3 and TRBJ1-1; D is possibly TRBD1 (6 bases). The CDR3 is 15 residues long. V was trimmed by 2 bases and J by 1 base, leaving 11 bases between them. Germline-derived CDR1 and CDR2 are ENHRY and SYGVKD. The CDR3 nucleotides are TGTGCCATCAGTGAGCCTACACAGGGGAACACTGAAGCTTTCTTT. It codes for CAISEPTQGNTEAFF.

This clonotype was seen at least ten times. The chain couples TRBV5-1 to TRBJ2-5; either TRBD1 or TRBD2 may fit D (5 bases each). Trimming pared 0 bases from V and 2 bases from J, leaving 11 bases between. This CDR3 region has 15 residues. Germline CDR1 reads SGHRS; CDR2 reads YFSETQ. For the CDR3, the DNA is TGCGCCAGCAGCTTGGACGTGGGGGAACAAGAGACCCAGTACTTC. Translation gives CASSLDVGEQETQYF.

In this sample, this clonotype turned up many times. The chain couples TRBV5-1 to TRBJ2-1; 10 bases are shared with TRBD1. Germline V CDR1 and CDR2: SGHRS, YFSETQ. The junction had 5 bases not matched to a gene; V was cut back by 5 bases and J by 9 bases. The CDR3 consists of 13 residues. The CDR3 sequence is CASSPGQGPEQFF. DNA of the CDR3: TGCGCCAGCAGTCCGGGACAGGGGCCTGAGCAGTTCTTC.

There are many counts of this clonotype. J is TRBJ1-2 and V is TRBV29-1, with 8 positions matching TRBD1. Germline V CDR1 and CDR2: SQVTM, ANQGSEA. The trim removed 4 bases at V and 8 bases at J, leaving 6 bases unmatched. This CDR3 comprises 12 residues. CDR3: CSVAPTGEGYTF. In nucleotides, the CDR3 is TGCAGCGTTGCGCCGACAGGGGAAGGCTACACCTTC.

This clonotype qualifies as medium-sized. The V call is TRBV21-1, the J call TRBJ2-1; no DNA check was done on the table's D call, TRBD1. TRBV21-1 is classified as a pseudogene. This CDR3 region has 18 residues. The CDR3 sequence: CASSKREKGTGENNEQFF. The CDR3 nucleotides are TGTGCCAGCAGCAAAAGGGAAAAAGGGACAGGGGAAAACAATGAGCAGTTCTTC.

This chain uses TRBV25-1 with TRBJ2-3; D may be TRBD1 or TRBD2 (5 bases each). CDR3 size: 13 residues. The germline CDR1 and CDR2 sequences are MGHDK and SYGVNS. The V gene lost 6 bases and the J gene lost 11 bases, with 18 bases spanning the gap. CDR3 protein: CASRYHRDAEQYF. The CDR3, as DNA: TGTGCCAGCAGATACCACCGGGACGCCGAGCAGTATTTT.

In this sample, this clonotype turned up many times. The chain uses TRBV11-2 and TRBJ1-1; a weak D match, TRBD1 (6 bases). The CDR3 consists of 14 residues. Trimming pared 0 bases from V and 4 bases from J, leaving 9 bases between. Germline CDR1 and CDR2: SGHAT and FQNNGV. This CDR3 reads CASSLEGGLTEAFF. The CDR3 region has the DNA TGTGCCAGCAGCTTAGAGGGGGGCCTCACTGAAGCTTTCTTT.

This clonotype is medium-sized in the sample. The chain combines TRBV7-2 with TRBJ2-2; possible D gene TRBD2, 5 bases. CDR1 SGHTA and CDR2 FQGNSA come from the germline V gene. V shed 1 base and J shed 6 bases, with 18 bases lying between them. This CDR3 is built from 17 residues. The CDR3 DNA is TGTGCCAGCAGCTTAGTATCCGGGGAAGGGTTGTCCGGGGAGCTGTTTTTT. Protein product: CASSLVSGEGLSGELFF.

This clonotype is termed medium-sized. This chain uses TRBV6-6 with TRBJ1-5; D gene ambiguous. From germline, CDR1 is MNHNY and CDR2 SVGAGI (reference sequence). Trimming removed 11 bases at V and 3 bases at J, with 14 bases between. This CDR3 spans 13 amino acids. The CDR3 here is CASVRELNQPQHF. The DNA of the CDR3 is TGTGCCTCTGTCCGGGAGCTCAATCAGCCCCAGCATTTT.

There are many counts of this clonotype. The chain links TRBV20-1 to TRBJ1-2, with D possibly TRBD1 on 5 matching bases. Germline CDR1 reads DFQATT; CDR2 reads SNEGSKA (reference sequence). The CDR3 is made up of 14 amino acids. Trimming pared 0 bases from V and 8 bases from J, leaving 16 bases between. DNA for the CDR3: TGCAGTGCTAGAGATCAGTCACAGGCGGGCGGCTACACCTTC. It codes for CSARDQSQAGGYTF.

This clonotype was detected many times. V usage is TRBV7-2 and J usage is TRBJ2-7; D is perhaps TRBD1 (5 bases). V lost 3 bases and J 0 bases, leaving 9 bases between the germline ends. Germline CDR1 SGHTA, CDR2 FQGNSA. This CDR3 is built from 14 residues. CDR3 residues: CASSFYRTSYEQYV. The CDR3 nucleotides are TGTGCCAGCAGCTTTTACAGGACCTCCTACGAGCAGTACGTC.

This clonotype has ten or more counts. The rearrangement joins TRBV5-1 to TRBJ2-1; 11 nucleotides align to TRBD1. The germline V gene has CDR1 SGHRS and CDR2 YFSETQ. Trimming removed 0 bases from V and 7 bases from J; junction bases left unmatched: 6. This CDR3 has 16 residues. CDR3 coding DNA: TGCGCCAGCAGCTTGGCCGGACAGGGGGCGTTTAATGAGCAGTTCTTC. Residues: CASSLAGQGAFNEQFF.

There are many counts of this clonotype. This chain links TRBV6-5 with TRBJ2-2, with 8 positions matching TRBD1. The J segment lost 7 bases and the V segment lost 6 bases, leaving 7 bases of the junction unmatched. There are 14 residues in the CDR3. The germline V gene encodes CDR1 MNHEY and CDR2 SVGAGI. The CDR3 reads CASSRTGSVGELFF. CDR3 bases: TGTGCCAGCAGCCGGACAGGGTCGGTCGGGGAGCTGTTTTTT.

This clonotype was picked up many times. CDR3 in DNA: TGTGCCAGCAGTTACACAAGGGGGGCTTCCTACGAGCAGTACTTC. This encodes CASSYTRGASYEQYF. The chain employs TRBV6-5 and TRBJ2-7; D is possibly TRBD1 or TRBD2 (6 bases each). Germline V gene data show CDR1 as MNHEY and CDR2 as SVGAGI. Trimming shortened V by 2 bases and J by 1 base, and 12 bases separated the two germline ends. The CDR3 is 15 amino acids.

The sample holds many counts of this clonotype. The chain employs TRBV5-1 and TRBJ2-6, with TRBD1 identical over 7 bases. The germline gives CDR1 SGHRS, CDR2 YFSETQ. The CDR3 extends over 16 amino acids. The J segment lost 4 bases and the V segment lost 4 bases, leaving 8 bases of the junction unmatched. CDR3 DNA sequence: TGCGCCAGCAGCGGCACGACAGGGCGCGGGGCCAACGTCCTGACTTTC. It codes for CASSGTTGRGANVLTF.